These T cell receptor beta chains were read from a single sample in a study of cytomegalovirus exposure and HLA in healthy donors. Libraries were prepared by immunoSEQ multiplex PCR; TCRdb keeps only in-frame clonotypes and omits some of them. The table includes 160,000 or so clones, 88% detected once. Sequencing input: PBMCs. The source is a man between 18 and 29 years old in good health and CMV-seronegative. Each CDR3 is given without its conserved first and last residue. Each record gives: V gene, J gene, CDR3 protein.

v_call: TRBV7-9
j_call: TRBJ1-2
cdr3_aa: ASSPTGSANYGYT

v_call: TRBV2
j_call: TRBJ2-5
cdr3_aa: ASSGRRAGGETQY

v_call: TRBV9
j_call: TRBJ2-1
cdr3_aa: ASSPRTLIAGTSYNEQF

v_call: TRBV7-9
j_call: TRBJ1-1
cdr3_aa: ASSPRRRDRGGTEAF

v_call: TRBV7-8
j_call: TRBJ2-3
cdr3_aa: ASSLAAGASFTDTQY

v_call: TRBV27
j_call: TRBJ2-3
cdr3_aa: ASSPIGGQGDTQY

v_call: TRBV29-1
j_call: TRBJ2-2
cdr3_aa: SVDNQGITGELF

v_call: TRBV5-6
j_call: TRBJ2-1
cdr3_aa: ASSSLPGSYNEQF

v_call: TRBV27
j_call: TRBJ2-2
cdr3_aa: ASSLAGVGTGELF

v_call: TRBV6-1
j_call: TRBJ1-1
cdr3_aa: ASSEWAEAF

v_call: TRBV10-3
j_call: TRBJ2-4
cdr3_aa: AISEALAGRGNIQY

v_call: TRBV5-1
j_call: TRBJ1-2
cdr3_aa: ASSLGQGDGYT

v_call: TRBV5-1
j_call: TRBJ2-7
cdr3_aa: ASSPRLAANFPYEQY

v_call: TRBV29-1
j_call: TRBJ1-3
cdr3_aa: SVARAPGNTIY

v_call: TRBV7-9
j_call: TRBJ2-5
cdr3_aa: ASSLGAGTQY

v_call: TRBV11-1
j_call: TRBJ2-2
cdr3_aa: ASSWDWTTGELF

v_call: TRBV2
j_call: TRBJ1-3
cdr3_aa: ASTGGASGNTIY

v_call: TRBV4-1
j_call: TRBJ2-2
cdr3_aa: ASSHDPGQPNTGELF

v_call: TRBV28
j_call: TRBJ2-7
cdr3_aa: ATGASSPRGQY

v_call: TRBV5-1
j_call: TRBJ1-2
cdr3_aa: ASSFGPRTLSWGYT

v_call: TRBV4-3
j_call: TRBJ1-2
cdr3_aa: ASSQGGQAYGYT

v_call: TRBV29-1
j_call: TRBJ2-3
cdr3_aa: SVEREPADTQY

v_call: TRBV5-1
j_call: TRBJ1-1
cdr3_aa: ASSFGGTNTEAF

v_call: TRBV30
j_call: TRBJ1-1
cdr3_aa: AWSSGGQGAVEAF

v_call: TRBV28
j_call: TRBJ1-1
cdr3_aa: ASSPRTKYTEAF

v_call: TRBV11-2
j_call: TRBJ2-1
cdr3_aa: ASSLIRGSSYNEQF

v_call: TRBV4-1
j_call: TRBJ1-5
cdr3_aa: ASSQPDTGQPQH